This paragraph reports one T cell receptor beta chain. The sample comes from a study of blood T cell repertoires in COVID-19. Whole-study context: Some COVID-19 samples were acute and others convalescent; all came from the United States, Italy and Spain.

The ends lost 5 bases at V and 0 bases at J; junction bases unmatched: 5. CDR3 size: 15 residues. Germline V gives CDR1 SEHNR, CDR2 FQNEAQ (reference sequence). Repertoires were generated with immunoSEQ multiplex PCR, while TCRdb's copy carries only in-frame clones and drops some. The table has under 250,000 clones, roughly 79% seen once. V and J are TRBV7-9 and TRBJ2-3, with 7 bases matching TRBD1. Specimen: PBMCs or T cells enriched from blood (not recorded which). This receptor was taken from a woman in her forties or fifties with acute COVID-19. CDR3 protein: CASSPRDSSTDTQYF. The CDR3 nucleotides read TGTGCCAGCAGCCCAAGGGACAGTAGCACAGATACGCAGTATTTT. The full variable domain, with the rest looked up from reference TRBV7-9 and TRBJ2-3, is DTGVSQNPRHKITKRGQNVTFRCDPISEHNRLYWYRQTLGQGPEFLTYFQNEAQLEKSRLLSDRFSAERPKGSFSTLEIQRTEQGDSAMYLCASSPRDSSTDTQYFGPGTRLTVL.